What follows are 25 T cell receptor beta chains derived from one specimen sequenced in a study of OX40 agonist ivuxolimab in advanced cancers. The method was immunoSEQ multiplex PCR; TCRdb's version includes in-frame clones alone and lacks a portion of them. The sample lists some 46,000 clones, around 90% occurring once. Specimen: CD4+ or CD8+ T cells sorted from blood, collected in a trial of the OX40 agonist ivuxolimab. The origin of the receptors is an adult with an advanced solid tumor such as melanoma, head and neck, liver or kidney cancer.

There are a few counts of this clone. This chain joins TRBV29-1 and TRBJ2-7; D is unclear. The germline gives CDR1 SQVTM, CDR2 ANQGSEA. The CDR3 sequence is 12 residues long. V lost 1 base and J lost 3, with 7 bases in between. CDR3 nucleotides: TGCAGCGTTGAAGTAACGGACTACGAGCAGTACTTC. This translates into CSVEVTDYEQYF.

This clone came up once. The chain joins TRBV6-1 to TRBJ1-1; D is uncertain. The V end lost 4 bases, the J end lost 1 base, and 7 bases lay between the germline ends. CDR3 length: 13 amino acids. Germline-derived CDR1 and CDR2 are MNHNS and SASEGT. CDR3 nucleotide sequence: TGTGCCAGCAGTGCCTCAGAGAACACTGAAGCTTTCTTT. This sequence encodes CASSASENTEAFF.

The chain joins TRBV19 to TRBJ1-1, with 12 bases identical to TRBD1. CDR3 size: 16 residues. Germline CDR1 and CDR2: LNHDA and SQIVND (reference sequence). Trimming at V came to 5 bases and at J to 3 bases, leaving 7 bases not matched to a gene. The CDR3 DNA reads as TGTGCCAGTAGTGATTGGGACAGGGGGCCGGACACTGAAGCTTTCTTT. Translation gives CASSDWDRGPDTEAFF.

The V and J genes are TRBV19 and TRBJ1-1, with D hard to call. Trimming removed 3 bases at V and 2 bases at J, with 7 bases between. CDR3 length equals 13 residues. Germline V gene data show CDR1 as LNHDA and CDR2 as SQIVND (reference sequence). CDR3 coding DNA: TGTGCCAGTAGTATCGAGTTAAACACTGAAGCTTTCTTT. Its translation is CASSIELNTEAFF.

The V and J genes are TRBV6-5 and TRBJ2-7; D not certain. Trimming shortened V by 5 bases and J by 5 bases, and 7 bases separated the two germline ends. Germline V lookup: CDR1 MNHEY, CDR2 SVGAGI. This CDR3 is built from 11 residues. CDR3 in DNA: TGTGCCAGCAGTCTACGGGACGAGCAGTACTTC. Protein: CASSLRDEQYF.

The J gene is TRBJ2-3, the V gene TRBV30; a weak D match, TRBD2 (5 bases). There are 13 residues in the CDR3. V gave up 0 bases and J gave up 1 base, with 5 bases separating them. Germline CDR1 and CDR2: GTSNPN and SVGIG (reference sequence). The CDR3 region has the DNA TGTGCCTGGAGTGTACTAGGCACAGATACGCAGTATTTT. Encoded protein: CAWSVLGTDTQYF.

The chain carries TRBV7-9 and TRBJ2-1; 8 nucleotides line up with TRBD2. Germline V lookup: CDR1 SEHNR, CDR2 FQNEAQ (reference sequence). This CDR3 region has 15 residues. With V trimmed by 6 bases and J by 0 bases, 4 bases remained unmatched. The CDR3 nucleotides are TGTGCCAGCAGGCTGGCGGGAGGCTCCTACAATGAGCAGTTCTTC. Amino acids: CASRLAGGSYNEQFF.

The V gene is TRBV9, the J gene TRBJ2-2; TRBD1 aligns across 9 bases. This CDR3 spans 16 amino acids. The germline CDR1 and CDR2 sequences are SGDLS and YYNGEE. Germline trimming cut 4 bases from V and 4 bases from J; bases unmatched to any gene: 8. CDR3 DNA: TGTGCCAGCAGCACCCCGGGACAGGGCTCCACCGGGGAGCTGTTTTTT. It specifies CASSTPGQGSTGELFF.

This sequence joins TRBV9 and TRBJ2-7; D unclear. Deletions cut 3 bases from V and 0 bases from J, with 4 bases between. CDR3 length equals 12 residues. Germline CDR1 reads SGDLS; CDR2 reads YYNGEE. CDR3 sequence: CASSGNSYEQYF. CDR3 in DNA: TGTGCCAGCAGCGGGAACTCCTACGAGCAGTACTTC.

V and J are TRBV2 and TRBJ2-3; the match to TRBD2 covers 7 bases. CDR1 is SNHLY and CDR2 is FYNNEI in the germline V gene. The J segment lost 3 bases and the V segment lost 2 bases, leaving 8 bases of the junction unmatched. There are 16 residues in the CDR3. The CDR3 DNA follows: TGTGCCAGCAGTGAAATTGGCGGGAGTGGGACAGATACGCAGTATTTT. Its protein product is CASSEIGGSGTDTQYF.

The chain uses TRBV19 and TRBJ1-1; D is undetermined. The CDR3 consists of 12 residues. V lost 6 bases and J 1 base, leaving 6 bases between the germline ends. Germline V gives CDR1 LNHDA, CDR2 SQIVND (reference sequence). The CDR3 DNA reads as TGTGCCAGTAGGATGAAGAACACTGAAGCTTTCTTT. Its protein product is CASRMKNTEAFF.

This clone turned up a few times. In nucleotides, the CDR3 is TGTGCCAGCAGCGATACCTCTGGAAACACCATATATTTT. This codes for CASSDTSGNTIYF. The chain links TRBV7-9 to TRBJ1-3; no clear D gene. This CDR3 has 13 amino acids. Trimming stripped 5 bases from V and 0 bases from J, with 5 bases between. Germline V gene sequence: CDR1 SEHNR, CDR2 FQNEAQ (reference sequence).

The chain uses TRBV9 and TRBJ2-2; D is undetermined. V was trimmed by 4 bases and J by 4 bases, leaving 8 bases between them. The CDR3 is 13 amino acids. Germline-derived CDR1 and CDR2 are SGDLS and YYNGEE. The CDR3 DNA sequence: TGTGCCAGCAGCCCCGGCGGCACCGGGGAGCTGTTTTTT. Translation gives CASSPGGTGELFF.

The chain employs TRBV23-1 and TRBJ2-6; a possible D gene is TRBD1 (6 bases). TRBV23-1 falls under the ORF class, with uncertain function. CDR3 size: 20 residues. V was pared by 2 bases and J by 0 bases, with 20 bases between. As DNA, the CDR3 is TGCGCCAGCAGTCAACAGACAGGCCAGAGGTCGTCCTCTGGGGCCAACGTCCTGACTTTC. Protein sequence: CASSQQTGQRSSSGANVLTF.

The V gene is TRBV6-7, the J gene TRBJ1-1; maybe TRBD1 (5 bases). TRBV6-7 counts as an open reading frame of uncertain function. This CDR3 region has 14 residues. Trimming pared 6 bases from V and 3 bases from J, leaving 14 bases between. The CDR3 spells CASSQAGRHTEAFF. CDR3 coding DNA: TGTGCCAGCAGCCAAGCGGGACGGCACACTGAAGCTTTCTTT.

In this sample, this clone turned up once. The chain links TRBV9 to TRBJ2-7, with D perhaps matching TRBD1 or TRBD2 (6 bases each). The CDR3 extends over 14 amino acids. V lost 1 base, J lost 7 bases, and 15 bases lay in between. Looked up from germline, CDR1 is SGDLS and CDR2 is YYNGEE. This CDR3 reads CASSVWGARGEQYF. The CDR3 DNA sequence: TGTGCCAGCAGCGTATGGGGGGCCCGAGGGGAGCAGTACTTC.

This chain connects TRBV6-5 to TRBJ1-1; 7 bases align to TRBD1. The CDR3 has 16 residues. CDR1 MNHEY and CDR2 SVGAGI come from the germline V gene. Trimming at V came to 0 bases and at J to 1 base, leaving 5 bases not matched to a gene. This CDR3 is CASSYSSRGGNTEAFF. The CDR3 coding sequence is TGTGCCAGCAGTTACTCGAGCAGGGGGGGGAACACTGAAGCTTTCTTT.

V gene TRBV11-3 combines with J gene TRBJ1-4; no reliable D call. With 4 bases removed from V and 15 bases from J, the gap between germline ends came to 15 bases. CDR3 length: 12 amino acids. The germline V gene has CDR1 SGHNT and CDR2 YENEEA. In DNA form, the CDR3 reads TGTGCCAGCAGCTCAACCCCGGCCAACTTGTTTTTT. This encodes CASSSTPANLFF. The variable domain in full, with the rest retrieved from reference TRBV11-3 and TRBJ1-4, is EAGVVQSPRYKIIEKKQPVAFWCNPISGHNTLYWYLQNLGQGPELLIRYENEEAVDDSQLPKDRFSAERLKGVDSTLKIQPAELGDSAVYLCASSSTPANLFFGSGTQLSVL.

The CDR3 bases are TGTGCCAGTAGGAAATCCCTCGTAGGACAGGGGCCTATCCAAGAGACCCAGTACTTC. Amino acids: CASRKSLVGQGPIQETQYF. The chain links TRBV19 to TRBJ2-5; TRBD1 matches 9 bases. CDR3 length: 19 amino acids. The ends lost 6 bases at V and 1 base at J; junction bases unmatched: 18. Looked up from germline, CDR1 is LNHDA and CDR2 is SQIVND (reference sequence).

The chain has TRBV19 and TRBJ2-6; no reliable D call. The CDR3 consists of 15 residues. CDR1 and CDR2 (germline): LNHDA, SQIVND (reference sequence). Trimming removed 1 base at V and 0 bases at J, with 4 bases between. CDR3 residues: CASSIGDSGANVLTF. The CDR3 DNA reads as TGTGCCAGTAGTATAGGGGACTCTGGGGCCAACGTCCTGACTTTC.

This clone was seen a single time. The rearrangement joins TRBV27 to TRBJ2-5, with D unclear. The J call may be faulty, since TRBJ2-7 better matches the DNA end. The CDR3 runs to 15 residues. CDR1 MNHEY and CDR2 SMNVEV come from the germline V gene (reference sequence). The CDR3 reads CASSALTSNLYEQYF. In DNA, the CDR3 is TGTGCCAGCTCAGCCCTAACCTCAAATCTCTACGAGCAGTACTTC.

The V and J genes are TRBV4-1 and TRBJ1-3; D might be TRBD1 (5 bases). Germline assignment: CDR1 MGHRA and CDR2 YSYEKL. V dropped 1 base and J dropped 2 bases, with 15 bases sitting between them. This CDR3 has 17 residues. The CDR3 nucleotides are TGCGCCAGCAGCCAAGTTGGAGGGGTCCCACCTGGAAACACCATATATTTT. This sequence encodes CASSQVGGVPPGNTIYF.

The chain combines TRBV4-3 with TRBJ2-3, with unresolved D. The CDR3 has 12 residues. Germline V gives CDR1 LGHNA, CDR2 YSLEER. The V end was cut by 1 base, the J end by 5 bases, with 4 bases between. CDR3 sequence (DNA): TGCGCCAGCAGCCAAGGCCGAGATACGCAGTATTTT. Protein sequence: CASSQGRDTQYF.

The chain links TRBV4-3 to TRBJ2-7; D might be TRBD1 (6 bases). This CDR3 is 14 amino acids long. Trimming left V 1 base short and J 4 bases short, with 11 bases between. Germline V gives CDR1 LGHNA, CDR2 YSLEER. CDR3 amino acids: CASSQGWQGYEQYF. The CDR3 DNA reads TGCGCCAGCAGCCAAGGATGGCAGGGGTACGAGCAGTACTTC.

The chain recombines TRBV27 with TRBJ2-2; TRBD2 aligns across 7 bases. The germline V gene encodes CDR1 MNHEY and CDR2 SMNVEV (reference sequence). The CDR3 consists of 13 residues. V lost 10 bases and J lost 4; bases outside the gene matches: 6. The CDR3 DNA sequence: TGTGCCACCGAAGTAGCGGGCACCGGGGAGCTGTTTTTT. Protein: CATEVAGTGELFF.